This is a list of T cell receptor beta chains from one sample in a study of T cell responses to AZD1222 COVID-19 vaccine. The protocol was immunoSEQ multiplex PCR, while the TCRdb copy is restricted to in-frame clones and leaves out a portion. This sample has roughly 56,000 clones, with 80% to 90% found just once. The sequencing used peripheral blood, collected on day 0 of AZD1222 vaccination. The origin of the receptors is an adult in good health. Each CDR3 is given with its conserved first and last residue. Fields, in order: CDR3 protein, CDR3 DNA, V gene, clone size, J gene, D gene. A D gene is named only where the DNA matches it firmly. The size entry is marked missing in some rows and otherwise reads once, few, many or a size class.

CDR3 protein: CATSRTSGAYEQYF
CDR3 DNA: TGTGCCACCAGCCGCACTAGCGGGGCCTACGAGCAGTACTTC
V gene: TRBV15
clone size: few
J gene: TRBJ2-7
D gene: TRBD2

CDR3 protein: CASSQDVERTEAFF
CDR3 DNA: TGTGCCAGCAGCCAAGATGTGGAACGCACTGAAGCTTTCTTT
V gene: TRBV4-2
clone size: NA
J gene: TRBJ1-1
D gene: NA

CDR3 protein: CASSIVSGVSYEQYF
CDR3 DNA: TGTGCCAGTAGTATAGTATCGGGGGTCTCCTACGAGCAGTACTTC
V gene: TRBV19
clone size: NA
J gene: TRBJ2-7
D gene: NA

CDR3 protein: CASSTRTRPRYGYTF
CDR3 DNA: TGTGCCAGCAGCACACGGACACGACCTCGCTATGGCTACACCTTC
V gene: TRBV13
clone size: NA
J gene: TRBJ1-2
D gene: NA

CDR3 protein: CASSLNTGELFF
CDR3 DNA: TGCGCCAGCAGCCTAAACACCGGGGAGCTGTTTTTT
V gene: TRBV5-1
clone size: NA
J gene: TRBJ2-2
D gene: NA

CDR3 protein: CASSTTGFNQPQHF
CDR3 DNA: TGTGCCAGTAGCACAACAGGGTTCAATCAGCCCCAGCATTTT
V gene: TRBV19
clone size: NA
J gene: TRBJ1-5
D gene: NA

CDR3 protein: CASSSRQGTYGYTF
CDR3 DNA: TGCGCCAGCAGCTCCCGACAGGGGACTTATGGCTACACCTTC
V gene: TRBV5-1
clone size: few
J gene: TRBJ1-2
D gene: TRBD1

CDR3 protein: CATGTGGTEAFF
CDR3 DNA: TGTGCCACCGGGACAGGGGGCACTGAAGCTTTCTTT
V gene: TRBV27
clone size: few
J gene: TRBJ1-1
D gene: TRBD1

CDR3 protein: CASSTSGPGKGVETQYF
CDR3 DNA: TGTGCCAGTAGTACTTCGGGGCCAGGAAAAGGGGTAGAGACCCAGTACTTC
V gene: TRBV19
clone size: NA
J gene: TRBJ2-5
D gene: NA

CDR3 protein: CASSSRQTHQPQHF
CDR3 DNA: TGTGCCAGCAGTTCAAGACAGACCCATCAGCCCCAGCATTTT
V gene: TRBV6-1
clone size: NA
J gene: TRBJ1-5
D gene: NA

CDR3 protein: CASSFYRDRASPLHF
CDR3 DNA: TGCGCCAGCAGCTTTTATCGGGACAGGGCTTCACCCCTCCACTTT
V gene: TRBV5-1
clone size: NA
J gene: TRBJ1-6
D gene: TRBD1

CDR3 protein: CASSEEGASLGKLFF
CDR3 DNA: TGTGCCAGCAGTGAGGAGGGGGCTAGTTTAGGAAAACTGTTTTTT
V gene: TRBV27
clone size: NA
J gene: TRBJ1-4
D gene: TRBD1